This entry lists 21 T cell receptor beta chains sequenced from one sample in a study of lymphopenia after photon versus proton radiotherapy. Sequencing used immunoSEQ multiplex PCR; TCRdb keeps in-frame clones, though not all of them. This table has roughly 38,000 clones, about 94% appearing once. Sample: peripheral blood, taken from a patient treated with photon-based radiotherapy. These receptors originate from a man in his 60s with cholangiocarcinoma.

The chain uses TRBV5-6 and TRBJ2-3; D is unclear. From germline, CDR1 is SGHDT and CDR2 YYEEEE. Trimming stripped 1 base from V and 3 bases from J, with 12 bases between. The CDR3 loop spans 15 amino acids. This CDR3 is CASSLMLYRTDTQYF. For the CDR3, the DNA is TGTGCCAGCAGCTTGATGTTGTATAGGACAGATACGCAGTATTTT.

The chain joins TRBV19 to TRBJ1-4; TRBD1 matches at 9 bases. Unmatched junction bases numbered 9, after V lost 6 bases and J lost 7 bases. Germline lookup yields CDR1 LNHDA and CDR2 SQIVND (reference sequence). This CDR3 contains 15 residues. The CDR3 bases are TGTGCCAGTAGCCTCCCGGGACAGGGTCGTGAAAAACTGTTTTTT. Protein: CASSLPGQGREKLFF. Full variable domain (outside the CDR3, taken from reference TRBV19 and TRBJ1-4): DGGITQSPKYLFRKEGQNVTLSCEQNLNHDAMYWYRQDPGQGLRLIYYSQIVNDFQKGDIAEGYSVSREKKESFPLTVTSAQKNPTAFYLCASSLPGQGREKLFFGSGTQLSVL.

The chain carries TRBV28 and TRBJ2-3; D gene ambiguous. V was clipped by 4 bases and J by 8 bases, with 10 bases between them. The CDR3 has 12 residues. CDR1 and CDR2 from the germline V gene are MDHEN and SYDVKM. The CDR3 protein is CASSSIQATQYF. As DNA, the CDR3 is TGTGCCAGCAGTTCGATCCAAGCTACGCAGTATTTT.

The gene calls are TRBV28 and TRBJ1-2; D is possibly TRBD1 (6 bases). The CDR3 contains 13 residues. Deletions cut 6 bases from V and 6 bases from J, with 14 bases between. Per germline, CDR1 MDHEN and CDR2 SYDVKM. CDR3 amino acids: CASRPTGYDGYTF. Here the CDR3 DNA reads TGTGCCAGCAGACCAACAGGGTATGATGGCTACACCTTC.

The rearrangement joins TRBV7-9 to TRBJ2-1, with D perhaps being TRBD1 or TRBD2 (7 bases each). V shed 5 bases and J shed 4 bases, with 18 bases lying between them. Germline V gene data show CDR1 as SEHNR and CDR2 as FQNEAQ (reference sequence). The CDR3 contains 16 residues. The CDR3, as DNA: TGTGCCAGCAGCGGCAGGGGGGGCCCAAGGTACAATGAGCAGTTCTTC. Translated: CASSGRGGPRYNEQFF.

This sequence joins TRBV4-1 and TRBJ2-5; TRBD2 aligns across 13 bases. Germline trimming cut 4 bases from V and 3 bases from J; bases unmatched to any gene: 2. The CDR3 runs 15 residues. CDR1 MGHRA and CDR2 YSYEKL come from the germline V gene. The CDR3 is CASSRGLAGEETQYF. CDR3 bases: TGCGCCAGCAGCCGCGGACTAGCGGGAGAAGAGACCCAGTACTTC.

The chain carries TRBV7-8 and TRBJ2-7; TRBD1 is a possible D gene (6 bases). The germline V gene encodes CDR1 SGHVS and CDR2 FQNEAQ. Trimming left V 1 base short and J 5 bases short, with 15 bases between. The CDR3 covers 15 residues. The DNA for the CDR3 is TGTGCCAGCAGCTTAGATCCTGCCGGGACAAACGAGCAGTACTTC. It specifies CASSLDPAGTNEQYF.

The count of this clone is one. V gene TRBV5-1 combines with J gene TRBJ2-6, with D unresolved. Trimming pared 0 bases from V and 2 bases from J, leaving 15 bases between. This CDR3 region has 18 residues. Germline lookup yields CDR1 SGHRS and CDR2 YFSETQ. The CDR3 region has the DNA TGCGCCAGCAGCTTGGCCGTGGCCCTTAGTGCTGGGGCCAACGTCCTGACTTTC. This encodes CASSLAVALSAGANVLTF.

In nucleotides, the CDR3 is TGTGCCAGCAGCCAAGGGACAGGTACCAATCAGCCCCAGCATTTT. It is translated as CASSQGTGTNQPQHF. The chain carries TRBV7-8 and TRBJ1-5, with 8 positions matching TRBD1. The germline CDR1 and CDR2 sequences are SGHVS and FQNEAQ. The junction had 6 bases not matched to a gene; V was cut back by 5 bases and J by 3 bases. There are 15 residues in the CDR3.

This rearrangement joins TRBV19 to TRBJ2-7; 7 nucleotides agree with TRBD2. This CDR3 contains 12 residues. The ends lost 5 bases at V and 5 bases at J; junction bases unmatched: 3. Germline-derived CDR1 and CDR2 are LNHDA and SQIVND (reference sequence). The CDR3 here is CASSLGGDEQYF. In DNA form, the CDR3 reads TGTGCCAGTAGTTTGGGAGGGGACGAGCAGTACTTC.

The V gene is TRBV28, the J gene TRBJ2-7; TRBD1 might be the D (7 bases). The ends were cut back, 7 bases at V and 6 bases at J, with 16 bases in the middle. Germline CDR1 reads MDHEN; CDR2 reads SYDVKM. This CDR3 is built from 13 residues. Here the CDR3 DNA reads TGTGCCAGCACCTCGACAGGGCGGGGCGAGCAGTACTTC. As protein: CASTSTGRGEQYF.

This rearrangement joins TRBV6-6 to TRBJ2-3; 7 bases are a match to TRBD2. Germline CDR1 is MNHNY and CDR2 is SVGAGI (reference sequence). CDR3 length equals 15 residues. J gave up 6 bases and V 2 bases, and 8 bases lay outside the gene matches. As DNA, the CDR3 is TGTGCCAGCAGTTACCCCGGACTAGTTTCTGATACGCAGTATTTT. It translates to CASSYPGLVSDTQYF.

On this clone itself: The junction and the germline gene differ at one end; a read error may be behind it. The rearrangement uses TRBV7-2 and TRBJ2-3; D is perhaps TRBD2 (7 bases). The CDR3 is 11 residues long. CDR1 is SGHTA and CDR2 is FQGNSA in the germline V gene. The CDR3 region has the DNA TGTGCCAGCCAGGGAGGGGGTACGCAGTGTTTT. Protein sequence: CASQGGGTQCF.

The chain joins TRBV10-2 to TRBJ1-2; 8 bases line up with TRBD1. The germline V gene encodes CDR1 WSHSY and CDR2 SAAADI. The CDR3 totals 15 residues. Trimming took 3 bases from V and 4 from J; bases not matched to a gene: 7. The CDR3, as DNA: TGCGCCAGCAGTGAATACAGGACAGGGCCCTATGGCTACACCTTC. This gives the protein CASSEYRTGPYGYTF.

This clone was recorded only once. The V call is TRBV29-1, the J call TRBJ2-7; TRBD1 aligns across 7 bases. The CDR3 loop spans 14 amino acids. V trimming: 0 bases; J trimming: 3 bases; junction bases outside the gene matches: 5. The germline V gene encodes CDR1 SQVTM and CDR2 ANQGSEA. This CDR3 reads CSVEDRDSYYEQYF. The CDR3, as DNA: TGCAGCGTTGAAGATCGGGACAGCTACTACGAGCAGTACTTC.

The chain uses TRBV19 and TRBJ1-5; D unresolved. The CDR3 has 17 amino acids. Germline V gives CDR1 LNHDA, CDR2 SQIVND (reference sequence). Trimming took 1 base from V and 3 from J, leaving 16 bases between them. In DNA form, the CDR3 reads TGTGCCAGTAGTATAGGGAGGAGTTGGAGGGACAATCAGCCCCAGCATTTT. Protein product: CASSIGRSWRDNQPQHF.

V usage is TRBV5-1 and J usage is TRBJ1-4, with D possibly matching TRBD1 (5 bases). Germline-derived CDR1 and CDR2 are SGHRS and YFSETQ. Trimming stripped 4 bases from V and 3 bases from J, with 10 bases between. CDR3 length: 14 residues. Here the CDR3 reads CASSLDSPNEKLFF. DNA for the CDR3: TGCGCCAGCAGCCTTGACAGCCCTAATGAAAAACTGTTTTTT.

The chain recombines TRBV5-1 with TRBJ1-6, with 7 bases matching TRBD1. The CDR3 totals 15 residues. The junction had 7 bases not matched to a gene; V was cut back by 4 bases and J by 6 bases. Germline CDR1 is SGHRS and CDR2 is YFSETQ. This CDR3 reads CASSPRDSFNSPLHF. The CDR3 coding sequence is TGCGCCAGCAGCCCAAGGGACAGTTTTAATTCACCCCTCCACTTT.

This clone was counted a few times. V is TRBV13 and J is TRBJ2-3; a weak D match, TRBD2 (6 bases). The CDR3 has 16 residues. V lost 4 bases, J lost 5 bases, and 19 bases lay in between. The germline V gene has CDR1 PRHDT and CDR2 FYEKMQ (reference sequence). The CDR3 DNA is TGTGCCAGCAGCTCCACTAGCCCAGCGAGGGAAGATACGCAGTATTTT. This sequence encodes CASSSTSPAREDTQYF.

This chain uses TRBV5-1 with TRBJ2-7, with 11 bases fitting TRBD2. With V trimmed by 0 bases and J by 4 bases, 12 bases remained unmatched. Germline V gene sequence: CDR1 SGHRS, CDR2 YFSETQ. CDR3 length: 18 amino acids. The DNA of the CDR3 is TGCGCCAGCAGCTTGGGTCCGGGACTAGCGGCCTTGGGATACGAGCAGTACTTC. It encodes CASSLGPGLAALGYEQYF.

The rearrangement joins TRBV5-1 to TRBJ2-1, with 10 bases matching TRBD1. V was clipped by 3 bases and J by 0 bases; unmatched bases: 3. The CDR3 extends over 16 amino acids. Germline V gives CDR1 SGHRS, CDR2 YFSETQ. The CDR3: CASSWGQGSSYNEQFF. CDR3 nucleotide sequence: TGCGCCAGCAGCTGGGGACAGGGGAGCTCCTACAATGAGCAGTTCTTC.